The subject of this entry is one TCR beta chain. The sample is drawn from a study of blood T cell repertoires in COVID-19. Looking at the study overall: Both acute and convalescent COVID-19 samples were obtained from the United States, Italy and Spain. T cells, B-cell-depleted T cells, or PBMCs provided the cDNA or gDNA that served as material.

Per the authors' pipeline: Amplification of reference gene primers was used by the study to estimate nucleated cell counts. Assay used: immunoSEQ multiplex PCR; TCRdb lists only in-frame clones, some missing. V and J calls and clone size are as listed in that table; D and trimming were resolved from the DNA. This sample has tens of thousands of clones, with approximately 87% found just once. This TCR came from an elderly man in a cohort sampled during active COVID-19. The sample comprised peripheral blood.

The CDR3 DNA is TGTGCCAGCATCGGACTGGGCCCCGGGGAGCTGTTTTTT. Translating it yields CASIGLGPGELFF. This sequence joins TRBV2 and TRBJ2-2; possible D gene TRBD2, 5 bases. This CDR3 comprises 13 residues. Germline V gene data show CDR1 as SNHLY and CDR2 as FYNNEI. V dropped 7 bases and J dropped 6 bases, with 12 bases sitting between them.